This record concerns one T cell receptor beta chain sequence. No antigen is known for it. The record originates from a study of blood T cells in healthy people across ages. It was with a sample-barcoded 5' primer and a J-beta primer mix that a second PCR of about 6 to 12 cycles was run. Every cDNA was tagged by a template-switch adaptor with 12 random nucleotides. MiXCR, applied by TCRdb to the 5' RACE reads, yields one record per CDR3 protein. The sample shows about 1.4 million distinct CDR3 sequences, approximately 60% of them seen only once. Study-level findings and limits: Higher naive T cell percentage went strongly together with higher TCR beta diversity. With donor CMV status unknown, expanded clonotype changes were possibly confounded.

The germline CDR1 and CDR2 sequences are SQVTM and ANQGSEA. This CDR3 is 13 amino acids long. V lost 6 bases to trimming and J lost 3 bases, with 15 bases between them. V usage is TRBV29-1 and J usage is TRBJ2-7, with D uncertain. Sequencing used blood. The sequence was collected from a man in his late teens or twenties in good health. CDR3 in DNA: TGCAGCGTAGTGGTGAGCGAGGACTACGAGCAGTACTTC. This translates into CSVVVSEDYEQYF.